This paragraph reports one T cell receptor beta chain. Its specificity is not known. A 5'RACE reaction primed in the constant segment made cDNA libraries of TCR alpha and TCR beta, and these carried sample barcodes and UMIs. TCRdb processed the 5' RACE reads anew with MiXCR; each CDR3 protein has one entry. The sample lists 400,000 to 500,000 distinct CDR3 sequences, approximately 24% seen once, with 7.5% to 10% in the top ten. These data belong to a study of T-cell memory formation after mild COVID-19. Study outcomes and limitations: A subset of responding clones appeared in pre-infection memory, suggesting cross-reactive memory joined. A second wave of clones peaked on day 37, and their SARS-CoV-2 specificity went unconfirmed.

Germline-derived CDR1 and CDR2 are DFQATT and SNEGSKA (reference sequence). The V and J ends lost 5 bases and 2 bases respectively, with 12 bases between them. There are 13 residues in the CDR3. This sequence joins TRBV20-1 and TRBJ2-5; D uncertain. The specimen was PBMCs or a T cell subset sorted from them (not recorded which). The receptor was isolated from an adult woman who had mild COVID-19 (a few samples of this study predate the infection). Cell type and time point are not known. The CDR3 coding sequence is TGCAGTGCTCATGACAACGGTCAAGAGACCCAGTACTTC. This codes for CSAHDNGQETQYF.